This TCR beta chain was documented in a study of blood T cell repertoires in COVID-19. Study context: Specimens from acute and convalescent COVID-19 originated in the United States, Italy and Spain. PBMCs, B-cell-depleted T cells, or T cells provided the cDNA or gDNA that made up the material.

Clinical history reported by participants formed the basis on which cohorts were assigned. With 4 bases removed from V and 2 bases from J, the gap between germline ends came to 18 bases. The CDR3 runs to 16 residues. Germline V gene data show CDR1 as MNHEY and CDR2 as SVGEGT. As processed by the authors: Researchers report that nucleated cell counts were estimated from reference gene primer amplification. Profiled with immunoSEQ multiplex PCR; TCRdb holds only in-frame clones, not every one. That table gives V, J and clone size, and the DNA gave D and trimming. The sample includes roughly 260,000 clones, roughly 87% of them seen just once.

Input material: PBMCs or T cells enriched from blood (not recorded which). The source is a woman in her 30s with acute COVID-19. The chain combines TRBV6-2 or TRBV6-3 with TRBJ2-7; D perhaps matches TRBD2 (5 bases). Here the CDR3 reads CASSSPSERTAYEQYF. CDR3 coding DNA: TGTGCCAGCAGTTCCCCTTCCGAGCGGACCGCCTACGAGCAGTACTTC.